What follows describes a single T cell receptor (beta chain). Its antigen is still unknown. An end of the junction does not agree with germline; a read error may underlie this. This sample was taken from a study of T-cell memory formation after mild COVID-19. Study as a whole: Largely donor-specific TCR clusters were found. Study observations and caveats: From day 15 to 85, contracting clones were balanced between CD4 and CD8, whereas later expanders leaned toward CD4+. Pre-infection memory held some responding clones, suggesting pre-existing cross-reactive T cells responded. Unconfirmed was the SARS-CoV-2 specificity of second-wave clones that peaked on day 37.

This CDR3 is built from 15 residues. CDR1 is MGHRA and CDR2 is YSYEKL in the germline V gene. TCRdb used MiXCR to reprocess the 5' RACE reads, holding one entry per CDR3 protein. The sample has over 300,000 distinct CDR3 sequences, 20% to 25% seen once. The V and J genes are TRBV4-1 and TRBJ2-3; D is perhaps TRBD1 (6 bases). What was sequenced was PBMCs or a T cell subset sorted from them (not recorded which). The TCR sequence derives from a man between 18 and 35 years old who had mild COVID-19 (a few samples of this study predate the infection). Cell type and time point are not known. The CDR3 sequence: CASSPRPQGTDTQYF. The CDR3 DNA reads TGCGCCAGCAGCCCCCGTCCACAGGGCACGGATACGCAGTATTTT.